Each of the 28 T cell receptor beta chains below was sequenced from the same sample in a study of cytomegalovirus exposure and HLA in healthy donors. Use of 60 Vbeta and 13 Jbeta primers characterized the PCR. The assay was immunoSEQ multiplex PCR, and TCRdb's table has in-frame clones only and misses some. This repertoire shows around 120,000 clones, just over 70% found once; its top ten account for over 2%. Specimen: PBMCs. All receptors come from a woman aged 55-69 years in good health and CMV-seropositive.

The chain couples TRBV6-5 to TRBJ1-2, with D possibly TRBD1 on 5 matching bases. CDR3 length: 14 amino acids. Germline CDR1 reads MNHEY; CDR2 reads SVGAGI. Deletions cut 6 bases from V and 4 bases from J, with 15 bases between. CDR3 region: CASSPTGRGYGYTF. The CDR3 coding sequence is TGTGCCAGCAGCCCAACGGGGAGGGGCTATGGCTACACCTTC.

The chain joins TRBV6-5 to TRBJ2-7, with a possible D match to TRBD2 (6 bases). V lost 3 bases to trimming and J lost 5 bases, with 8 bases between them. The CDR3 contains 12 residues. Germline values: CDR1 MNHEY, CDR2 SVGAGI. CDR3 protein: CASSYGLHEQYF. CDR3 DNA sequence: TGTGCCAGCAGTTATGGACTACACGAGCAGTACTTC.

The rearrangement uses TRBV9 and TRBJ2-7; the match to TRBD2 covers 8 bases. In germline, CDR1 is SGDLS, CDR2 YYNGEE. The CDR3 covers 13 residues. The V segment lost 5 bases and the J segment 6 bases; nucleotides outside the gene matches: 7. CDR3 sequence: CASSPGGSGEQYF. In nucleotides, the CDR3 is TGTGCCAGCAGTCCGGGGGGGTCCGGCGAGCAGTACTTC.

This chain links TRBV5-4 with TRBJ2-6; 9 bases match TRBD1. J lost 0 bases, V lost 5 bases, and 3 bases had no gene match. CDR3 length: 16 amino acids. The germline V gene encodes CDR1 SGHNT and CDR2 YYREEE (reference sequence). CDR3 coding DNA: TGTGCCAGCAGTTTACAGGGGGCCTCTGGGGCCAACGTCCTGACTTTC. It translates to CASSLQGASGANVLTF.

This rearrangement joins TRBV7-6 to TRBJ2-7; D ambiguous. The CDR3 covers 12 residues. Per germline, CDR1 SGHVS and CDR2 FNYEAQ. Trimming stripped 0 bases from V and 5 bases from J, with 5 bases between. The CDR3 reads CASSLARNEQYF. CDR3 in DNA: TGTGCCAGCAGCTTAGCGAGGAACGAGCAGTACTTC.

The chain couples TRBV27 to TRBJ1-2; D gene unclear. Deletions cut 0 bases from V and 2 bases from J, with 13 bases between. This CDR3 has 16 residues. Per germline, CDR1 MNHEY and CDR2 SMNVEV (reference sequence). CDR3 region: CASSLSGRGGNYGYTF. CDR3 nucleotide sequence: TGTGCCAGCAGTTTATCTGGTCGGGGTGGAAACTATGGCTACACCTTC.

The chain couples TRBV11-2 to TRBJ2-2; TRBD1 aligns across 11 bases. V lost 5 bases, J lost 7 bases, and 12 bases stayed unmatched. The V gene's germline CDR1 is SGHAT and CDR2 FQNNGV. The CDR3 is made up of 17 amino acids. The CDR3 here is CASSPWTGGEVDGELFF. Here the CDR3 DNA reads TGTGCCAGCAGCCCGTGGACAGGGGGCGAAGTGGACGGGGAGCTGTTTTTT. Variable domain in full (rest from reference TRBV11-2 and TRBJ2-2): EAGVAQSPRYKIIEKRQSVAFWCNPISGHATLYWYQQILGQGPKLLIQFQNNGVVDDSQLPKDRFSAERLKGVDSTLKIQPAKLEDSAVYLCASSPWTGGEVDGELFFGEGSRLTVL.

V and J are TRBV5-6 and TRBJ2-3; D ambiguous. Germline V gene lookup returns CDR1 SGHDT and CDR2 YYEEEE. Trimming shortened V by 6 bases and J by 3 bases, and 14 bases separated the two germline ends. The CDR3 is made up of 14 amino acids. Here the CDR3 reads CASNSLVSTDTQYF. The CDR3 DNA is TGTGCCAGCAACAGTTTAGTAAGTACAGATACGCAGTATTTT.

The V call is TRBV27, the J call TRBJ2-7, with D possibly matching TRBD1 (6 bases). V gave up 3 bases and J gave up 3 bases, with 15 bases separating them. The CDR3 covers 15 residues. CDR1 MNHEY and CDR2 SMNVEV come from the germline V gene (reference sequence). The CDR3 coding sequence is TGTGCCAGCAGTTTGGGTAACTGGGACAACTACGAGCAGTACTTC. It translates to CASSLGNWDNYEQYF.

V usage is TRBV19 and J usage is TRBJ1-6; D uncertain. The CDR3 runs to 12 residues. From germline, CDR1 is LNHDA and CDR2 SQIVND (reference sequence). Trimming left V 10 bases short and J 4 bases short, with 8 bases between. The CDR3 coding sequence is TGTGCCACCGGACTGTATAATTCACCCCTCCACTTT. Translating it yields CATGLYNSPLHF.

The chain joins TRBV7-2 to TRBJ2-2; D is perhaps TRBD2 (5 bases). The CDR3 covers 13 residues. Per the germline V gene, CDR1 is SGHTA and CDR2 is FQGNSA. V was trimmed by 3 bases and J by 9 bases, leaving 11 bases between them. The CDR3 loop is CASSFDYSRELFF. The DNA for the CDR3 is TGTGCCAGCAGCTTCGACTATTCCCGGGAGCTGTTTTTT.

This chain connects TRBV18 to TRBJ2-7; the D gene is possibly TRBD2 (5 bases). Trimming took off 1 base at V and 7 bases at J, with 8 bases between the two ends. Germline lookup yields CDR1 KGHSH and CDR2 LQKENI. This CDR3 is 12 amino acids long. The CDR3 loop reads CASSPRGGEQYF. The CDR3, as DNA: TGTGCCAGCTCACCACGAGGAGGAGAGCAGTACTTC.

This chain connects TRBV13 to TRBJ2-7; D is unresolved. Deletions cut 2 bases from V and 2 bases from J, with 13 bases between. The V gene's germline CDR1 is PRHDT and CDR2 FYEKMQ (reference sequence). This CDR3 comprises 15 residues. CDR3 coding DNA: TGTGCCAGCAGCTTAAATTTTCTGGGCACCTACGAGCAGTACTTC. Translating it yields CASSLNFLGTYEQYF.

This clone has only a few counts. V usage is TRBV11-2 and J usage is TRBJ2-6; D is ambiguous. CDR3 size: 17 residues. Germline CDR1 SGHAT, CDR2 FQNNGV. V lost 0 bases and J lost 2, with 11 bases in between. CDR3 in DNA: TGTGCCAGCAGCTTAGACATTTGGAGAGCTGGGGCCAACGTCCTGACTTTC. This encodes CASSLDIWRAGANVLTF.

V usage is TRBV5-6 and J usage is TRBJ2-5; 9 bases map to TRBD2. V lost 3 bases to trimming and J lost 2 bases; unmatched junction nucleotides: 8. CDR1 is SGHDT, CDR2 YYEEEE, per germline. The CDR3 consists of 16 residues. CDR3 sequence: CASSSGVAGEQETQYF. The CDR3 region has the DNA TGTGCCAGCAGCTCAGGAGTAGCGGGGGAGCAAGAGACCCAGTACTTC.

This chain uses TRBV6-5 with TRBJ1-1, with TRBD1 matching 8 bases. Germline loops: CDR1 MNHEY, CDR2 SVGAGI. The CDR3 totals 13 residues. V was pared by 5 bases and J by 3 bases, with 2 bases of the junction left unmatched. CDR3 in DNA: TGTGCCAGCAGTCAGGGGGCTGACACTGAAGCTTTCTTT. This codes for CASSQGADTEAFF.

This chain connects TRBV9 to TRBJ1-4, with 7 bases aligning to TRBD1. Germline lookup yields CDR1 SGDLS and CDR2 YYNGEE. The trim removed 3 bases at V and 4 bases at J, leaving 6 bases unmatched. The CDR3 sequence is 15 residues long. The CDR3 sequence is CASSAQTGNNEKLFF. DNA of the CDR3: TGTGCCAGCAGCGCCCAGACAGGGAATAATGAAAAACTGTTTTTT.

This clone has a handful of counts. This chain uses TRBV18 with TRBJ1-2, with 8 bases fitting TRBD1. V dropped 3 bases and J dropped 8; count of bases not matched to a gene: 8. Germline CDR1 reads KGHSH; CDR2 reads LQKENI. The CDR3 runs 14 residues. The CDR3 protein is CASSPRTGFEGYTF. As DNA, the CDR3 is TGTGCCAGCTCACCCCGGACAGGGTTTGAGGGCTACACCTTC.

V gene TRBV7-9 combines with J gene TRBJ2-3, with 7 bases matching TRBD2. The CDR3 length is 16 residues. J gave up 2 bases and V 2 bases, and 7 bases lay outside the gene matches. Germline loops: CDR1 SEHNR, CDR2 FQNEAQ (reference sequence). The CDR3 spells CASSLQEGTTTDTQYF. In DNA form, the CDR3 reads TGTGCCAGCAGCTTACAGGAGGGGACTACCACAGATACGCAGTATTTT.

Here the CDR3 DNA reads TGTGCCAGCAGTTCACAGGGGGCAGCTCAGCCCCAGCATTTT. Amino acids: CASSSQGAAQPQHF. V and J are TRBV7-9 and TRBJ1-5; 9 bases line up with TRBD1. There are 14 residues in the CDR3. CDR1 is SEHNR and CDR2 is FQNEAQ in the germline V gene (reference sequence). Unmatched junction bases numbered 6, after V lost 6 bases and J lost 6 bases.

The rearrangement joins TRBV7-8 to TRBJ1-1, with 9 bases identical to TRBD1. Trimming cost V 4 bases and J 1 base; bases outside gene matches: 10. The CDR3 loop spans 17 amino acids. Germline assignment: CDR1 SGHVS and CDR2 FQNEAQ. Here the CDR3 DNA reads TGTGCCAGCAGCTCTTCATGGGGACAGGGCAAGAACACTGAAGCTTTCTTT. It encodes CASSSSWGQGKNTEAFF.

The V gene is TRBV6-5, the J gene TRBJ1-2, with D possibly matching TRBD1 (5 bases). V lost 6 bases to trimming and J lost 3 bases, with 11 bases between them. CDR3 length: 13 residues. CDR1 and CDR2 (germline): MNHEY, SVGAGI. As DNA, the CDR3 is TGTGCCAGCAGCCCGGGCAGGGACTATGGCTACACCTTC. This gives the protein CASSPGRDYGYTF.

The table lists this clone with a count of one. The J gene is TRBJ2-5, the V gene TRBV2; 11 positions match TRBD1. The V and J ends lost 7 bases and 5 bases, in that order; junction bases with no gene match: 9. This CDR3 has 15 residues. CDR1 SNHLY and CDR2 FYNNEI come from the germline V gene. CDR3 DNA sequence: TGTGCCAGCACCCTGCGGACAGGGGGCCGGGAGACCCAGTACTTC. Amino acid sequence: CASTLRTGGRETQYF. The full variable domain, its missing parts supplied by reference TRBV2 and TRBJ2-5, is EPEVTQTPSHQVTQMGQEVILRCVPISNHLYFYWYRQILGQKVEFLVSFYNNEISEKSEIFDDQFSVERPDGSNFTLKIRSTKLEDSAMYFCASTLRTGGRETQYFGPGTRLLVL.

The V gene is TRBV2, the J gene TRBJ1-4; D ambiguous. This CDR3 region has 15 residues. Deletions cut 1 base from V and 8 bases from J, with 14 bases between. Germline V gene data show CDR1 as SNHLY and CDR2 as FYNNEI. Written as DNA, the CDR3 is TGTGCCAGCAGTGAAGTTACCGGGGAAGGGGAAAAACTGTTTTTT. It specifies CASSEVTGEGEKLFF.

The chain joins TRBV9 to TRBJ1-6, with a tentative D call TRBD1 (6 bases). V was shortened by 4 bases and J by 7 bases, with 12 bases between the two germline ends. The CDR3 contains 14 residues. From germline, CDR1 is SGDLS and CDR2 YYNGEE. In DNA, the CDR3 is TGTGCCAGCAGCTCACAGGGAAACAATTCACCCCTCCACTTT. Translation: CASSSQGNNSPLHF.

The V gene is TRBV15, the J gene TRBJ2-7; D unresolved. The CDR3 sequence is 13 residues long. Germline CDR1 and CDR2: LNHNV and YYDKDF (reference sequence). Trimming removed 3 bases from V and 7 bases from J, with 13 bases in between. CDR3 nucleotides: TGTGCCACCAGCAGGCCTATCGTGCGGGAGCAGTACTTC. Translating gives CATSRPIVREQYF.

In this sample, this clone turned up a few times. The chain links TRBV9 to TRBJ1-1; no reliable D call. Trimming pared 0 bases from V and 5 bases from J, leaving 11 bases between. Germline assignment: CDR1 SGDLS and CDR2 YYNGEE. The CDR3 covers 14 residues. CDR3 sequence (DNA): TGTGCCAGCAGCGTAGGGACGGGAAAAACTGAAGCTTTCTTT. Translated: CASSVGTGKTEAFF.

This chain joins TRBV2 and TRBJ2-7, with 7 nucleotides matching TRBD1. This CDR3 has 13 amino acids. Germline CDR1 and CDR2: SNHLY and FYNNEI. With V trimmed by 5 bases and J by 7 bases, 8 bases remained unmatched. The CDR3 sequence: CASSTGQPGEQYF. DNA for the CDR3: TGTGCCAGCAGTACGGGACAGCCGGGAGAGCAGTACTTC.